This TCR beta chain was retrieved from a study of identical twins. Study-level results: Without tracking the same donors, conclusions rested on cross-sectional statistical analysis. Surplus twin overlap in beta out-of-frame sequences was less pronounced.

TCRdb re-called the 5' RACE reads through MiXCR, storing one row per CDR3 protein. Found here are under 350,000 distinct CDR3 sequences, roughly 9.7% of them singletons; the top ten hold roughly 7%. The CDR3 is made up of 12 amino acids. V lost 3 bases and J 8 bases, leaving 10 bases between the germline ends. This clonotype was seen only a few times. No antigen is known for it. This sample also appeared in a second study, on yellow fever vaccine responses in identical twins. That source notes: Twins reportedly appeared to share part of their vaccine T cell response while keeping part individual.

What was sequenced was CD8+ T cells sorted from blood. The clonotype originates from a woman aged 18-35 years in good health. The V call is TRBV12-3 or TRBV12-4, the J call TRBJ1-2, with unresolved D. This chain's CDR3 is CASSFDGVGYTF. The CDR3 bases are TGTGCCAGCAGTTTTGATGGGGTCGGCTACACCTTC.